This T cell receptor (beta chain) is drawn from a study of early T cells in non-severe SARS-CoV-2 infection. Overall study: From unsorted whole blood, bulk RNA was sequenced, and the chains remained unpaired.

Many counts were recorded for this clonotype. Attachment of unique molecular identifiers to individual cDNA molecules was performed. TCRdb fed the 5' RACE reads into MiXCR, producing one record per CDR3 protein. The sample includes 45,000 or so distinct CDR3 sequences, approximately 11% of them seen just once. CDR3 length: 13 amino acids. V shed 8 bases and J shed 7 bases, with 20 bases lying between them. Germline V lookup: CDR1 GTSNPN, CDR2 SVGIG (reference sequence). Sequenced input: whole blood. The V and J genes are TRBV30 and TRBJ1-2; possible D gene TRBD1, 5 bases. This TCR derives from an adult who was a healthcare worker with PCR-confirmed SARS-CoV-2 infection or an uninfected control (not recorded which). CDR3 nucleotides: TGTGCCGCGCCGGGACGGGCCCTTTTTGGCTACACCTTC. Translating gives CAAPGRALFGYTF.